These 16 T cell receptor beta chains were all obtained from the same sample, sequenced in a study of regulatory T cells in long-lasting Graves disease. The TCR beta library used iRepertoire HTBI primers with Arm-PCR amplification of CDR3. TCRdb recomputed calls from the multiplex PCR reads with MiXCR, one row per CDR3 protein. The sample lists around 460,000 distinct CDR3 sequences, about 14% occurring once. Time point denoted: newly diagnosed GD, antithyroid drugs for less than 3 months. PBMCs provided the RNA from which the TCR library was made. The sample was also linked to a second study, of T cells in Graves' hyperthyroidism and ophthalmopathy.

The sample was peripheral blood mononuclear cells (PBMCs), taken at new diagnosis, from a patient treated with antithyroid drugs. These receptors originate from a woman aged 50 to 65 with Graves disease.

As to this clonotype: The conserved phenylalanine or tryptophan is not found at the CDR3 terminus, so this likely reflects a read error. The chain combines TRBV5-1 with TRBJ2-7; 7 nucleotides agree with TRBD1. The CDR3 covers 14 residues. J gave up 5 bases and V 1 base, and 6 bases lay outside the gene matches. The germline CDR1 and CDR2 sequences are SGHRS and YFSETQ. CDR3 sequence reads: CASSLSGGTDEQYL. The CDR3 DNA follows: TGCGCCAGCAGCTTGTCAGGGGGAACTGACGAGCAGTACCTC.

In this sample, this clonotype turned up a few times. The chain joins TRBV30 to TRBJ2-7; TRBD1 is a possible D gene (5 bases). V lost 3 bases and J lost 0, with 12 bases in between. Germline loops: CDR1 GTSNPN, CDR2 SVGIG (reference sequence). CDR3 length equals 14 residues. CDR3 region: CAWSGDSYSYEQYF. As DNA, the CDR3 is TGTGCCTGGAGCGGCGACAGTTACTCCTACGAGCAGTACTTC.

This clonotype was detected ten times or more. The J gene is TRBJ2-7, the V gene TRBV6-1, with 10 positions matching TRBD1. Unmatched junction bases numbered 8, after V lost 5 bases and J lost 7 bases. CDR1 MNHNS and CDR2 SASEGT come from the germline V gene. CDR3 length: 14 amino acids. CDR3 in DNA: TGTGCCAGCAGTACCGGGACAGGGGCAGGAGAGCAGTACTTC. This codes for CASSTGTGAGEQYF.

This clonotype was seen many times. V gene TRBV28 combines with J gene TRBJ2-1; D unresolved. Trimming cost V 2 bases and J 2 bases, with 10 bases left between them. The germline CDR1 and CDR2 sequences are MDHEN and SYDVKM. The CDR3 contains 15 residues. The CDR3 loop reads CASSLTVLAYNEQFF. In nucleotides, the CDR3 is TGTGCCAGCAGTTTAACGGTGTTAGCCTACAATGAGCAGTTCTTC.

The chain carries TRBV19 and TRBJ2-7, with D possibly being TRBD2 (6 bases). Trimming cost V 3 bases and J 1 base, with 13 bases left between them. The CDR3 runs to 15 residues. The germline V gene has CDR1 LNHDA and CDR2 SQIVND (reference sequence). The CDR3 nucleotides are TGTGCCAGTAGTATCCTTGGAGGGGAGTCCTACGAGCAGTACTTC. The encoded protein is CASSILGGESYEQYF.

In its sample, this clonotype was seen many times. The genes are TRBV27 and TRBJ2-7; 9 bases are shared with TRBD2. The CDR3 runs 16 residues. The junction had 7 bases not matched to a gene; V was cut back by 0 bases and J by 4 bases. Germline V gene lookup returns CDR1 MNHEY and CDR2 SMNVEV (reference sequence). The CDR3: CASSLSLGLAKYEQYF. The CDR3 DNA follows: TGTGCCAGCAGTTTATCGTTAGGACTAGCGAAATACGAGCAGTACTTC.

This clonotype was counted at least ten times. The CDR3 sequence is CASSLRGQTDTQYF. In DNA, the CDR3 is TGTGCCAGCAGTTTAAGGGGACAGACAGATACGCAGTATTTT. This rearrangement joins TRBV12-3 or TRBV12-4 to TRBJ2-3; 7 bases match TRBD1. This CDR3 has 14 residues. V lost 2 bases to trimming and J lost 3 bases; unmatched junction nucleotides: 2.

This clonotype has ten or more counts. V gene TRBV27 combines with J gene TRBJ2-7; D possibly corresponds to TRBD1 (6 bases). Looked up from germline, CDR1 is MNHEY and CDR2 is SMNVEV (reference sequence). The length of the CDR3 is 16 residues. The V end was cut by 2 bases, the J end by 1 base, with 15 bases between. The CDR3 sequence: CASSLVWTELSYEQYF. CDR3 coding DNA: TGTGCCAGCAGTTTAGTTTGGACAGAGCTTTCCTACGAGCAGTACTTC.

In this sample, this clonotype turned up a few times. J is TRBJ1-6 and V is TRBV19, with a possible D match to TRBD1 (6 bases). This CDR3 region has 15 residues. The V gene's germline CDR1 is LNHDA and CDR2 SQIVND (reference sequence). V lost 4 bases to trimming and J lost 8 bases, with 15 bases between them. The CDR3 coding sequence is TGTGCCAGTAGTACGGACGGGACATATTATTCACCCCTCCACTTT. Translated: CASSTDGTYYSPLHF.

The genes are TRBV19 and TRBJ1-4; D ambiguous. CDR1 is LNHDA and CDR2 is SQIVND in the germline V gene (reference sequence). Deletions cut 7 bases from V and 7 bases from J, with 4 bases between. The CDR3 consists of 10 residues. The CDR3 coding sequence is TGTGCCAGTATGGGTGAAAAACTGTTTTTT. Its translation: CASMGEKLFF.

This clonotype showed up many times. The CDR3 spells CASSQTAVGEQYF. As DNA, the CDR3 is TGTGCCAGCAGTCAGACTGCGGTGGGCGAGCAGTACTTC. V usage is TRBV28 and J usage is TRBJ2-7; D call uncertain. The CDR3 is 13 amino acids. The germline V gene encodes CDR1 MDHEN and CDR2 SYDVKM. V lost 5 bases, J lost 6 bases, and 14 bases lay in between. The full variable domain, with the rest looked up from reference TRBV28 and TRBJ2-7, is DVKVTQSSRYLVKRTGEKVFLECVQDMDHENMFWYRQDPGLGLRLIYFSYDVKMKEKGDIPEGYSVSREKKERFSLILESASTNQTSMYLCASSQTAVGEQYFGPGTRLTVT.

This clonotype was observed at least ten times. The junction departs from the called germline gene at one end, perhaps through a read error. The rearrangement links TRBV11-2 to TRBJ2-4; 12 nucleotides align to TRBD2. CDR1 is SGHAT and CDR2 is FQNNGV in the germline V gene. This CDR3 spans 14 amino acids. The CDR3 nucleotides are TGTGCCAGCAGCATCTTCCCCCCTAGCGGGAGGGTCTCATTC. Protein product: CASSIFPPSGRVSF.

This clonotype showed up just a few times. The CDR3 DNA reads TGCGCCAGCAGCGAGACAGGTTCTAGCACAGATACGCAGTATTTT. Translated: CASSETGSSTDTQYF. The chain combines TRBV5-1 with TRBJ2-3; tentatively, D is TRBD1 (6 bases). Germline V gives CDR1 SGHRS, CDR2 YFSETQ. V was cut by 4 bases and J by 0 bases, with 12 bases left in between. This CDR3 has 15 amino acids.

This clonotype was found a few times. The V and J genes are TRBV20-1 and TRBJ2-1, with 14 bases lining up with TRBD2. This CDR3 comprises 14 residues. The ends lost 6 bases at V and 6 bases at J; junction bases unmatched: 4. Germline assignment: CDR1 DFQATT and CDR2 SNEGSKA (reference sequence). CDR3 sequence reads: CSAQGLAGVNEQFF. The CDR3, as DNA: TGCAGTGCCCAGGGACTAGCGGGAGTCAATGAGCAGTTCTTC.

The CDR3, as DNA: TGTGCCAGCAGGGGGACAGCTTACGAGCAGTACTTC. It yields the protein CASRGTAYEQYF. V is TRBV6-1 and J is TRBJ2-7; TRBD1 matches 7 bases. Germline V gene data show CDR1 as MNHNS and CDR2 as SASEGT. The CDR3 loop spans 12 amino acids. Germline trimming cut 6 bases from V and 4 bases from J; bases unmatched to any gene: 3.

This clonotype was observed at least ten times. V is TRBV29-1 and J is TRBJ2-3, with D possibly matching TRBD2 (6 bases). This CDR3 has 13 residues. Trimming shortened V by 6 bases and J by 4 bases, and 14 bases separated the two germline ends. Germline V gives CDR1 SQVTM, CDR2 ANQGSEA. The CDR3 loop reads CSVTRISPDTQYF. Written as DNA, the CDR3 is TGCAGCGTGACTAGGATAAGCCCAGATACGCAGTATTTT.